This T cell receptor (beta chain) emerged from a study of blood T cells in healthy people across ages. Study overall: The capture of about one barcoded beta molecule per two T cells was achieved by template switching.

There are a few counts of this clonotype. A sample-barcoded 5' primer and a J-beta primer mix were used in a second PCR of roughly 7 to 11 cycles. TCRdb called the 5' RACE reads again in MiXCR, with one record for every CDR3 protein. Of almost 550,000 distinct CDR3 sequences listed, about 25% are singletons. In germline, CDR1 is SGHRS, CDR2 YFSETQ. The V end lost 5 bases, the J end lost 4 bases, and 18 bases lay between the germline ends. CDR3 length: 15 amino acids. The sample was also reused in another study, on T cells of mothers and their children.

This receptor was taken from a boy younger than 18 in good health. This chain links TRBV5-1 with TRBJ1-2, with D maybe TRBD1 (5 bases). Sequencing was performed on blood. The CDR3 sequence: CASRSDAGGGYGYTF. The CDR3 bases are TGCGCCAGCAGGTCGGACGCCGGGGGTGGCTATGGCTACACCTTC.